This T cell receptor beta chain is from a study of blood T cell repertoires in COVID-19. Study-level information: Samples taken during acute and convalescent COVID-19 were collected in the United States, Italy and Spain.

Per the original data handling: Reference gene primers were amplified, and this amplification served to estimate nucleated cell counts. Using immunoSEQ multiplex PCR, the repertoire was profiled, and TCRdb retains in-frame clones only, with some absent. The D gene and trimming were derived from the DNA, and the V and J assignments and clone size from that table. The sample holds around 170,000 clones, approximately 79% seen once. Germline loops: CDR1 SGHRS, CDR2 YFSETQ. The CDR3 loop spans 13 amino acids. V was cut by 1 base and J by 6 bases, with 7 bases left in between. The chain has TRBV5-1 and TRBJ2-2; D unclear. Sequences were obtained from peripheral blood. The sequence was obtained from an elderly woman with acute or convalescent COVID-19. CDR3 amino acids: CASSLSGPGELFF. The CDR3 nucleotides read TGCGCCAGCAGCTTGTCGGGTCCCGGGGAGCTGTTTTTT.